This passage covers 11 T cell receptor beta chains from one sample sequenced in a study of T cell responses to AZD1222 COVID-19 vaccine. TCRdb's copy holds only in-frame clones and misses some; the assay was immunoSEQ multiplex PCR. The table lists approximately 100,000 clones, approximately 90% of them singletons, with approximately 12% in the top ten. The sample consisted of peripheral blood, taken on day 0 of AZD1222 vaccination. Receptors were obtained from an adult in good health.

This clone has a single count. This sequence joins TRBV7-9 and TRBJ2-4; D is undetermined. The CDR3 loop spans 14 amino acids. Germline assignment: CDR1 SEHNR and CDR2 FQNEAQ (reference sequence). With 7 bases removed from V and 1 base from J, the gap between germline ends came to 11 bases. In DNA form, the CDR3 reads TGTGCCAGCACCCGCGGAGAGGCCAAAAACATTCAGTACTTC. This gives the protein CASTRGEAKNIQYF.

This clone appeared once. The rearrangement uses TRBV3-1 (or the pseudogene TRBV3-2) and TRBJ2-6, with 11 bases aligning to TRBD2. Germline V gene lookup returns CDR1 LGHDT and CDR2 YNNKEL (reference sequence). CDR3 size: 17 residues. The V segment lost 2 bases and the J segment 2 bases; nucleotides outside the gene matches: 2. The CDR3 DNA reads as TGTGCCAGCAGCCAATTAGCGGGAGGGGCTGGGGCCAACGTCCTGACTTTC. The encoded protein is CASSQLAGGAGANVLTF.

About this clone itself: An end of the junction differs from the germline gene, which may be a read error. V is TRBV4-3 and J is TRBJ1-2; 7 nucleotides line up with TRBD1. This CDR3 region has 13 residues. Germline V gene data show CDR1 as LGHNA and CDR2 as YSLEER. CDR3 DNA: TGCGCCAGCAGCCAAGATCGGGGGACAGAAGACCATTTC. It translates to CASSQDRGTEDHF.

As DNA, the CDR3 is TGTGCCAGCAGCCTAACAGGCTGGGGCCCTTCCGGCTACACCTTC. Encoded protein: CASSLTGWGPSGYTF. The rearrangement uses TRBV3-1 (or the pseudogene TRBV3-2) and TRBJ1-2, with D perhaps matching TRBD1 (5 bases). Trimming cost V 4 bases and J 8 bases, with 20 bases left between them. The CDR3 loop spans 15 amino acids. Germline CDR1 and CDR2: LGHDT and YNNKEL (reference sequence).

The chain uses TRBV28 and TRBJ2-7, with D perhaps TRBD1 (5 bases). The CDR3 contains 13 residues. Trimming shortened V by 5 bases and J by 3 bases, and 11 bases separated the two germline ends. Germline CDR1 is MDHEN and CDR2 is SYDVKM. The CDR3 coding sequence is TGTGCCAGCAGTCTCATCCAGGGCTACGAGCAGTACTTC. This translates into CASSLIQGYEQYF. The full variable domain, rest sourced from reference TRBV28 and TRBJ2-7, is DVKVTQSSRYLVKRTGEKVFLECVQDMDHENMFWYRQDPGLGLRLIYFSYDVKMKEKGDIPEGYSVSREKKERFSLILESASTNQTSMYLCASSLIQGYEQYFGPGTRLTVT.

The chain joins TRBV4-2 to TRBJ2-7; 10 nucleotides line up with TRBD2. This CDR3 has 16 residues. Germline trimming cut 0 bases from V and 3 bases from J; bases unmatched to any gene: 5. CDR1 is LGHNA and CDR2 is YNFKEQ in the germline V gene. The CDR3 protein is CASSQDRTSGGYEQYF. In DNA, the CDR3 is TGTGCCAGCAGCCAAGATCGGACTAGCGGAGGCTACGAGCAGTACTTC.

The CDR3 loop reads CASRQGGRNTEAFF. The CDR3 bases are TGTGCCAGCAGGCAGGGTGGGAGAAACACTGAAGCTTTCTTT. The chain recombines TRBV7-2 with TRBJ1-1; D possibly corresponds to TRBD1 (5 bases). The CDR3 is made up of 14 amino acids. The germline CDR1 and CDR2 sequences are SGHTA and FQGNSA. V was clipped by 6 bases and J by 2 bases, with 13 bases between them. The whole variable domain, filled in from reference TRBV7-2 and TRBJ1-1, reads GAGVSQSPSNKVTEKGKDVELRCDPISGHTALYWYRQSLGQGLEFLIYFQGNSAPDKSGLPSDRFSAERTGGSVSTLTIQRTQQEDSAVYLCASRQGGRNTEAFFGQGTRLTVV.

The CDR3 sequence: CASSPGPTSSYEQYF. The CDR3 bases are TGTGCCAGCTCACCAGGACCTACGAGCTCCTACGAGCAGTACTTC. This rearrangement joins TRBV18 to TRBJ2-7; D ambiguous. The CDR3 has 15 residues. Germline V CDR1 and CDR2: KGHSH, LQKENI. The V end lost 2 bases, the J end lost 0 bases, and 11 bases lay between the germline ends.

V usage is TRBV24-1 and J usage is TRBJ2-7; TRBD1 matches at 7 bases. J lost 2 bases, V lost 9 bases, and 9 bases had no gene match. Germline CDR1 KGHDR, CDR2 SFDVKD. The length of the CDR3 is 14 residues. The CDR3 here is CATASGGPTYEQYF. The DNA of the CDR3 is TGTGCCACCGCTTCAGGGGGACCCACCTACGAGCAGTACTTC.

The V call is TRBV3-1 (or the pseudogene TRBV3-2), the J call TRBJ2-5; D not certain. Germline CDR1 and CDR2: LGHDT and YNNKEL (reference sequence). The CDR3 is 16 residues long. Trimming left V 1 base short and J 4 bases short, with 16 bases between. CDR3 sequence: CASSQGPGRLPETQYF. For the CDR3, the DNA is TGTGCCAGCAGCCAAGGCCCCGGTCGCCTCCCAGAGACCCAGTACTTC.

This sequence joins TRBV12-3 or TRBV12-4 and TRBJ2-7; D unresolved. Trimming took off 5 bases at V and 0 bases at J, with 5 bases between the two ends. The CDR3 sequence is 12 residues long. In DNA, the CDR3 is TGTGCCAGCAGTGCGACCTCCTACGAGCAGTACTTC. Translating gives CASSATSYEQYF.